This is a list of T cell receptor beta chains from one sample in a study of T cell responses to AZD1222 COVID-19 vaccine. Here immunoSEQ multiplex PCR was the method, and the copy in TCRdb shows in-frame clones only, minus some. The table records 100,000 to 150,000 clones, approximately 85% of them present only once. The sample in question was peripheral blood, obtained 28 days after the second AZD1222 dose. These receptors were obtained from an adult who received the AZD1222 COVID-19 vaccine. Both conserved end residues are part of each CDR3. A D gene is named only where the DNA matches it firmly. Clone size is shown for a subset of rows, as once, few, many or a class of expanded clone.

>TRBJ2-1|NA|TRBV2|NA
CASTEEGLKEQFF
TGTGCCAGCACCGAGGAGGGACTGAAGGAGCAGTTCTTC
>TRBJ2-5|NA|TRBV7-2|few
CASSFEDEAQYF
TGTGCCAGCAGCTTTGAGGATGAGGCCCAGTACTTC
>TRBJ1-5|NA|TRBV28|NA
CASTRDSNQPQHF
TGTGCCAGCACCAGGGATAGCAATCAGCCCCAGCATTTT
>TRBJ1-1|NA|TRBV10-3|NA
CAIRGANTEAFF
TGTGCCATCAGAGGAGCGAACACTGAAGCTTTCTTT
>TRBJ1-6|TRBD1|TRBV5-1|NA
CASIVSQGVSPLHF
TGCGCCAGCATCGTGTCGCAGGGGGTTTCACCCCTCCACTTT
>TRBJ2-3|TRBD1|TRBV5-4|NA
CASSVPTGEGGDTQYF
TGTGCCAGCAGCGTCCCTACAGGGGAAGGGGGAGATACGCAGTATTTT
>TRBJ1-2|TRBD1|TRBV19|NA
CASRLSPGQSYGYTF
TGTGCCAGTAGACTTTCTCCGGGACAGTCCTATGGCTACACCTTC
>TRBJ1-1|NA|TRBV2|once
CASTGQQNTEAFF
TGTGCCAGCACCGGCCAGCAGAACACTGAAGCTTTCTTT
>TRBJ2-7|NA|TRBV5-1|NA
CASSLGSGWYEQYF
TGCGCCAGCAGCTTGGGGTCAGGGTGGTACGAGCAGTACTTC
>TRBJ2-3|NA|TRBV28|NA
CASSRSGVLSTDTQYF
TGTGCCAGCAGCCGGTCCGGGGTCTTGAGTACAGATACGCAGTATTTT